The rows below give T cell receptor beta chains drawn from one sample of a study of cytotoxic CD8 clonotypes in ibrutinib-treated CLL. The assay was immunoSEQ multiplex PCR, and TCRdb's table has in-frame clones only and misses some. This table holds more than 200,000 clones, around 70% found once. Sequenced material: PBMCs, taken after 12 months of ibrutinib treatment. These receptors originate from a human donor with chronic lymphocytic leukemia. The CDR3 runs from the conserved cysteine through the conserved F or W. D genes are given only for firm matches. Only some rows state a clone size, as once, few, many or a class for expanded clones.

D gene | CDR3 length | J gene | clone size | V gene | CDR3 protein | CDR3 DNA
NA | 18 | TRBJ2-1 | NA | TRBV9 | CASSASSEGTPWGHEQFF | TGTGCCAGCAGCGCTTCCTCAGAAGGGACCCCCTGGGGACATGAGCAGTTCTTC
NA | 14 | TRBJ1-5 | NA | TRBV6-6 | CASWGRGSNQPQHF | TGTGCCAGCTGGGGTCGGGGTAGCAATCAGCCCCAGCATTTT
NA | 13 | TRBJ1-2 | NA | TRBV6-1 | CASRHRDSYGYTF | TGTGCCAGCAGACACAGGGATAGCTATGGCTACACCTTC
NA | 16 | TRBJ2-1 | NA | TRBV4-3 | CASSQGQPSSYNEQFF | TGCGCCAGCAGCCAAGGTCAGCCGAGCTCCTACAATGAGCAGTTCTTC
TRBD2 | 16 | TRBJ2-2 | NA | TRBV6-6 | CASSHQRERNTGELFF | TGTGCCAGCAGTCACCAGCGGGAGAGGAACACCGGGGAGCTGTTTTTT
NA | 17 | TRBJ1-1 | NA | TRBV9 | CASSVGNFEGMNTEAFF | TGTGCCAGCAGCGTAGGGAACTTTGAGGGCATGAACACTGAAGCTTTCTTT
TRBD1 | 15 | TRBJ1-5 | NA | TRBV5-6 | CASSLWTGVEQPQHF | TGTGCCAGCAGCTTGTGGACAGGGGTGGAGCAGCCCCAGCATTTT
NA | 14 | TRBJ2-5 | NA | TRBV5-4 | CASRPVNGQETQYF | TGTGCCAGCAGACCCGTTAACGGCCAAGAGACCCAGTACTTC
TRBD1 | 16 | TRBJ1-4 | NA | TRBV11-3 | CASSPGQPATNEKLFF | TGTGCCAGCAGCCCGGGACAGCCAGCAACTAATGAAAAACTGTTTTTT
NA | 14 | TRBJ1-2 | few | TRBV6-5 | CASTSPQDIYGYTF | TGTGCCAGCACCAGCCCTCAGGACATATATGGCTACACCTTC
NA | 12 | TRBJ1-1 | NA | TRBV12-5 | CASGLGWVEAFF | TGTGCTAGTGGTTTGGGGTGGGTTGAAGCTTTCTTT
NA | 14 | TRBJ2-6 | NA | TRBV7-3 | CASSPREGANVLTF | TGTGCCAGCAGCCCCCGTGAAGGGGCCAACGTCCTGACTTTC
TRBD2 | 15 | TRBJ2-3 | few | TRBV9 | CASSVARIAGDTQYF | TGTGCCAGCAGCGTAGCTCGGATAGCGGGAGATACGCAGTATTTT
NA | 16 | TRBJ2-7 | NA | TRBV2 | CASSAGGTRLSYEQYF | TGTGCCAGCAGTGCTGGGGGGACTCGGCTATCCTACGAGCAGTACTTC
NA | 14 | TRBJ1-4 | NA | TRBV27 | CASSFAATNEKLFF | TGTGCCAGCAGTTTTGCGGCAACTAATGAAAAACTGTTTTTT
NA | 16 | TRBJ1-2 | NA | TRBV28 | CASSKHPVGQGKGYTF | TGTGCCAGCAGCAAGCATCCGGTGGGGCAGGGTAAAGGCTACACCTTC
TRBD1 | 14 | TRBJ1-3 | NA | TRBV6-1 | CASRTGSSGNTIYF | TGTGCCAGCAGGACAGGGAGCTCTGGAAACACCATATATTTT
NA | 14 | TRBJ2-7 | NA | TRBV11-3 | CASSLDTGSYEQYF | TGTGCCAGCAGCTTAGATACAGGGTCCTACGAGCAGTACTTC
TRBD2 | 15 | TRBJ2-3 | NA | TRBV6-4 | CASSPGLAGLYTQYF | TGTGCCAGCAGCCCGGGACTAGCGGGACTTTATACGCAGTATTTT
NA | 15 | TRBJ1-3 | NA | TRBV27 | CASSLVGTSGNTIYF | TGTGCCAGCAGTTTAGTAGGGACCTCTGGAAACACCATATATTTT
NA | 13 | TRBJ1-3 | few | TRBV30 | CAWSVGPYDTIYF | TGTGCCTGGAGTGTAGGCCCCTACGACACCATATATTTT
NA | 13 | TRBJ2-3 | NA | TRBV4-2 | CASSSGGSDTQYF | TGTGCCAGCAGCTCCGGGGGTTCAGATACGCAGTATTTT
NA | 12 | TRBJ2-7 | NA | TRBV6-6 | CASSRGETGQYF | TGTGCCAGCAGCCGCGGTGAGACGGGGCAGTACTTC
NA | 15 | TRBJ2-7 | NA | TRBV19 | CASSSAGTPYYEQYF | TGTGCCAGTAGTTCTGCCGGGACACCTTACTACGAGCAGTACTTC
NA | 12 | TRBJ1-2 | NA | TRBV28 | CASAPTALGYTF | TGTGCCAGTGCCCCGACCGCTTTGGGCTACACCTTC
NA | 14 | TRBJ1-2 | few | TRBV5-4 | CASSLTTANYGYTF | TGTGCCAGCAGCCTTACGACAGCAAACTATGGCTACACCTTC
NA | 15 | TRBJ1-1 | NA | TRBV2 | CASNDPSGLNTEAFF | TGTGCCAGCAATGACCCCTCGGGGTTGAACACTGAAGCTTTCTTT
NA | 11 | TRBJ1-1 | NA | TRBV29-1 | CSVQRQIEAFF | TGCAGCGTCCAGCGACAGATAGAAGCTTTCTTT
NA | 15 | TRBJ1-6 | NA | TRBV4-1 | CASSQYRSYNSPLHF | TGCGCCAGCAGCCAATACAGGTCCTATAATTCACCCCTCCACTTT
NA | 13 | TRBJ1-4 | NA | TRBV30 | CAWSRGGSEKLFF | TGTGCCTGGAGTCGGGGGGGTTCTGAAAAACTGTTTTTT
NA | 13 | TRBJ1-5 | few | TRBV27 | CASRQGGNQPQHF | TGTGCCAGCAGACAGGGTGGCAATCAGCCCCAGCATTTT
TRBD2 | 16 | TRBJ2-7 | NA | TRBV9 | CASSVGGLAGSYEQYF | TGTGCCAGCAGCGTGGGGGGACTAGCGGGATCCTACGAGCAGTACTTC
NA | 13 | TRBJ1-1 | once | TRBV11-2 | CASSLPAGTRAFF | TGTGCCAGCAGCTTACCGGCAGGGACGAGAGCTTTCTTT
TRBD2 | 15 | TRBJ2-7 | NA | TRBV11-1 | CASSPTGLVRYEQYF | TGTGCCAGCAGCCCCACTGGACTAGTACGATACGAGCAGTACTTC
TRBD1 | 14 | TRBJ1-4 | NA | TRBV4-1 | CASSLGQDPEKLFF | TGCGCCAGCAGCCTGGGACAGGACCCTGAAAAACTGTTTTTT
TRBD2 | 15 | TRBJ2-1 | NA | TRBV19 | CASSIRREKYNEQFF | TGTGCCAGTAGTATAAGGCGGGAGAAGTACAATGAGCAGTTCTTC
NA | 19 | TRBJ2-1 | NA | TRBV7-2 | CASRRVKGSRAKEDYEQFF | TGTGCCAGCAGACGTGTTAAGGGCTCCCGGGCCAAGGAAGACTATGAGCAGTTCTTC
NA | 14 | TRBJ2-5 | NA | TRBV5-6 | CASSWLSGEETQYF | TGTGCCAGCAGCTGGCTGTCTGGGGAAGAGACCCAGTACTTC
NA | 13 | TRBJ2-1 | NA | TRBV7-2 | CASSPFSYNEQFF | TGTGCCAGCAGCCCGTTTTCTTACAATGAGCAGTTCTTC
NA | 13 | TRBJ1-1 | NA | TRBV6-5 | CASRYRRYSEAFF | TGTGCCAGCAGGTACCGCAGGTATTCTGAAGCTTTCTTT
NA | 13 | TRBJ1-5 | few | TRBV19 | CASRSIGNQPQHF | TGTGCCAGTAGATCCATTGGCAATCAGCCCCAGCATTTT
NA | 18 | TRBJ2-3 | once | TRBV7-6 | CASSLVSGGPTSTDTQYF | TGTGCCAGCAGCTTAGTTAGCGGAGGGCCAACTAGCACAGATACGCAGTATTTT
TRBD1 | 15 | TRBJ2-2 | NA | TRBV7-6 | CASSARQGSTGELFF | TGTGCCAGCAGCGCGCGACAGGGTTCCACCGGGGAGCTGTTTTTT
TRBD1 | 13 | TRBJ2-1 | NA | TRBV6-6 | CASQGDSYNEQFF | TGTGCCAGTCAGGGGGACTCCTACAATGAGCAGTTCTTC
NA | 15 | TRBJ1-5 | NA | TRBV18 | CASSPLGQRNQPQHF | TGTGCCAGCTCACCACTAGGACAACGAAATCAGCCCCAGCATTTT
TRBD1 | 16 | TRBJ2-5 | many | TRBV14 | CASSPGQGTSVETQYF | TGTGCCAGCAGCCCCGGACAGGGAACGTCGGTAGAGACCCAGTACTTC
NA | 15 | TRBJ2-2 | NA | TRBV4-1 | CASSYHSGPPGELFF | TGCGCCAGCAGCTACCATAGCGGACCGCCCGGGGAGCTGTTTTTT
TRBD1 | 14 | TRBJ2-7 | few | TRBV5-1 | CASSLEDRGGEQYF | TGCGCCAGCAGCTTGGAAGACAGGGGGGGCGAGCAGTACTTC
NA | 14 | TRBJ1-1 | NA | TRBV5-4 | CASSSPGAINEAFF | TGTGCCAGCAGCTCCCCGGGAGCCATAAATGAAGCTTTCTTT
TRBD1 | 15 | TRBJ2-3 | NA | TRBV6-6 | CASRLQGEGTDTQYF | TGTGCCAGCAGACTACAGGGGGAAGGCACAGATACGCAGTATTTT
NA | 13 | TRBJ2-3 | NA | TRBV2 | CASSLGGASTQYF | TGTGCCAGCAGTCTCGGGGGAGCTTCCACGCAGTATTTT
TRBD2 | 16 | TRBJ2-1 | NA | TRBV28 | CASSPISGSSYNEQFF | TGTGCCAGCAGTCCGATCAGCGGGAGCTCCTACAATGAGCAGTTCTTC
NA | 13 | TRBJ1-2 | once | TRBV7-6 | CASSFQGFGGYTF | TGTGCCAGCAGCTTTCAGGGGTTTGGGGGCTACACCTTC
TRBD1 | 17 | TRBJ1-6 | NA | TRBV6-1 | CASSDPGGRFRNSPLHF | TGTGCCAGCAGTGACCCAGGGGGCAGATTTAGAAATTCACCCCTCCACTTT
TRBD1 | 15 | TRBJ1-2 | many | TRBV7-2 | CASSPRGTDNYGYTF | TGTGCCAGCAGCCCAAGGGGGACAGACAACTATGGCTACACCTTC
NA | 14 | TRBJ1-6 | NA | TRBV7-9 | CASSSLGQNSPLHF | TGTGCCAGCAGCTCGTTAGGCCAGAATTCACCCCTCCACTTT